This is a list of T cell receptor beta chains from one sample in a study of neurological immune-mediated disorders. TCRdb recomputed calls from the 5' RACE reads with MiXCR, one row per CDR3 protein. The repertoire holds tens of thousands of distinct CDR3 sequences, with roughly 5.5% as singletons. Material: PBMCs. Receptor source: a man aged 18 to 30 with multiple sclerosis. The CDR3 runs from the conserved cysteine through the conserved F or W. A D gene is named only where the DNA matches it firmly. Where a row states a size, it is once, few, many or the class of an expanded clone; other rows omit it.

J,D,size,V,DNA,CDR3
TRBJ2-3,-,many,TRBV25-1,TGTGCCAGCAGTGAAGGAGCCCCAGATACGCAGTATTTT,CASSEGAPDTQYF
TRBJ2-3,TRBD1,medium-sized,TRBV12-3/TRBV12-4,TGTGCCAGCAACGACAGGGCGAGGACAGATACGCAGTATTTT,CASNDRARTDTQYF
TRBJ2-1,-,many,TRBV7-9,TGTGCCAGCAGCAGGACGGGGGCAGTGCATGAGCAGTTCTTC,CASSRTGAVHEQFF
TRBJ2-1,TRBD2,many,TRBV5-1,TGCGCCAGCAGCGTAACTAGCGGGAGGTTTAATGAGCAGTTCTTC,CASSVTSGRFNEQFF
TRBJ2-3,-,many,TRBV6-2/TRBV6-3,TGTGCCAGCGCTTCGCCACCCTGGACAGATACGCAGTATTTT,CASASPPWTDTQYF
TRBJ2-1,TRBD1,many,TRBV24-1,TGTGCCACCAGCGACATCCCAAGATGGGACAGGGAGTACAATGAGCAGTTCTTC,CATSDIPRWDREYNEQFF
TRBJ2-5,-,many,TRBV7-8,TGTGCCAGCAGCTTAGGGAACCAAGAGACCCAGTACTTC,CASSLGNQETQYF
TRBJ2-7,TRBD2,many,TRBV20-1,TGCAGTGCCCGTTGGGGCGGGAGCTCCTACGAGCAGTACTTC,CSARWGGSSYEQYF
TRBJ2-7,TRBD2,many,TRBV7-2,TGTGCCAGCAGCTTTTATCCGGGACTAGCGGGCGGCTACGAGCAGTACTTC,CASSFYPGLAGGYEQYF
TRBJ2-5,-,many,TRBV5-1,TGCGCCAGCAGCTTATCGGGGAGAGTCGGAGAGACCCAGTACTTC,CASSLSGRVGETQYF
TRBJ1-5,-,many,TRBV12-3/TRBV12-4,TGTGCCAGCGCTCTAGGGGACCGCAATCAGCCCCAGCATTTT,CASALGDRNQPQHF
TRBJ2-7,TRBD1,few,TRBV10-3,TGTGCCATCAGTTTCCGGGACAGGTTAAAAGAGCAGTACTTC,CAISFRDRLKEQYF
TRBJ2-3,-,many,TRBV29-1,TGCAGCGTTGATTTTCCGGGAACAGATACGCAGTATTTT,CSVDFPGTDTQYF
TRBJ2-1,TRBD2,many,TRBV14,TGTGCCAGCAGCCAAGGGACTAGCGGGGCCAATGAGCAGTTCTTC,CASSQGTSGANEQFF
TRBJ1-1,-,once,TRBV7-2,TGTGCCAGCAGCCCGGCAGGGGCGAACACTGAAGCTTTCTTT,CASSPAGANTEAFF
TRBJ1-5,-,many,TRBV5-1,TGCGCCAGCAGCTTACAGGGCGGCAATCAGCCCCAGCATTTT,CASSLQGGNQPQHF
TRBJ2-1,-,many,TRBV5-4,TGTGCCAGCAATGGTACGCCCTACAATGAGCAGTTCTTC,CASNGTPYNEQFF
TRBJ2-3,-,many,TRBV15,TGTGCCACCAGTAGGTCGTCAGATACGCAGTATTTT,CATSRSSDTQYF
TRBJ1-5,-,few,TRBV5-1,TGCGCCAGCAGCCTGGGGGGGGTCGGTCAGCCCCAGCATTTT,CASSLGGVGQPQHF
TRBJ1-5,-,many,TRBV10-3,TGTGCCATCAGTGCGGAAAGACATCAGCCCCAGCATTTT,CAISAERHQPQHF
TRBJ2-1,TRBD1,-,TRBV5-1,TGCGCCAGCAGCCTATCTCCGACAGGGGGGAATGAGCAGTTCTTC,CASSLSPTGGNEQFF
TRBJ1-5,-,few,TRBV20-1,TGCAGTGCTAGCTGGGGGAATAGGGATCAGCCCCAGAATTTT,CSASWGNRDQPQNF
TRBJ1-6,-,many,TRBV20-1,TGCAGTGCTAGAAAATGGGGGGGGGAGGGTGGTTCACCCCTCCACTTT,CSARKWGGEGGSPLHF
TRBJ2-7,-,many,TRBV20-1,TGCAGTGCTGCCCCCCTGGGAGAGCAGTACTTC,CSAAPLGEQYF
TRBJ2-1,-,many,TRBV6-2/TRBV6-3,TGTGCCAGCAGGCCCCGACTACACAATGAGCAGTTCTTC,CASRPRLHNEQFF
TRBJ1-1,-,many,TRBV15,TGTGCCACCAGCAGAGCGCGGATACAGGACACTGAAGCTTTCTTT,CATSRARIQDTEAFF
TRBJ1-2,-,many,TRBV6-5,TGTGCCAGCAGCCGGGACCGCTATGGCTACACCTTC,CASSRDRYGYTF
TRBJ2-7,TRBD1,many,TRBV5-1,TGCGCCAGCAGCTTGGACCCCCCCGGACAGGGATACGAGCAGTACTTC,CASSLDPPGQGYEQYF
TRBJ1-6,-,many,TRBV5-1,TGCGCCAGCAGCCCGGAGGGGGGTCGACTGCTCCACTTT,CASSPEGGRLLHF
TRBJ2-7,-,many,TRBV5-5,TGTGCCAGCAGCTTGGAAGGGCAGGGTGTCAAGCAGTACTTC,CASSLEGQGVKQYF
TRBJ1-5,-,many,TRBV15,TGTGCCACCAGCAACAGCGGCAATCAGCCTCAGCATTTT,CATSNSGNQPQHF
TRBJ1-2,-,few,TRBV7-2,TGTGCCAGCAGCTTAGGGTGGGGGAACTATGGCTACACCTTC,CASSLGWGNYGYTF
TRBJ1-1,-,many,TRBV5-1,TGCGCCAGCAGCATCGACAGGAACACTGAAGCTTTCTTT,CASSIDRNTEAFF
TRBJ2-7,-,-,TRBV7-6,TGTGCCAGCAGGTCAGACAGTATGAGCTACGAGCAGTACTTC,CASRSDSMSYEQYF
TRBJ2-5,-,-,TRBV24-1,TGTGCCACCAGTGATTGGTCAGACCAAGAGACCCAGTACTTC,CATSDWSDQETQYF
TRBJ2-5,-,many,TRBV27,TGTGCCAGCAGTTTGCAGGGGATGGGAGGAGAGACCCAGTACTTC,CASSLQGMGGETQYF
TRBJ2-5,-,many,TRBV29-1,TGCAGCGTTGACGGGGACCCCGGGGAGACCCAGTACTTC,CSVDGDPGETQYF
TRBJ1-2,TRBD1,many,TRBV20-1,TGCAGTGCTTCGACAGGGAACTATGGCTACACCTTC,CSASTGNYGYTF
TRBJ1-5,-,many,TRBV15,TGTGCCACCAGCAGTCCCCGAGGCAGGGCTGATAGCAATCAGCCCCAGAATTTT,CATSSPRGRADSNQPQNF
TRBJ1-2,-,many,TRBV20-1,TGCAGTGCTAGTGGAAGCCGGGGAGGCTACACCTTC,CSASGSRGGYTF
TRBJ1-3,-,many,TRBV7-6,TGTGCCAGCAGCCGAAACTCTGGAAACACCATATATTTT,CASSRNSGNTIYF
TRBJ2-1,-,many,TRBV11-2,TGTGCCAGCAGCTCCGTGCGGGGGCCTAACAATGAGCAGTTCTTC,CASSSVRGPNNEQFF
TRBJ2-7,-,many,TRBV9,TGTGCCAGCAGCCCGGTCGGGGTACCCTCCTACGAGCAGTACTTC,CASSPVGVPSYEQYF
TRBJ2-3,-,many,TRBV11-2,TGTGCCAGCAGCTTAACCTACACAGATACGCAGTATTTT,CASSLTYTDTQYF
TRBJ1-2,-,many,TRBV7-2,TGTGCCAGCAGCTTAGCGATTAGGGAAGCGAGTGGCTACACCTTC,CASSLAIREASGYTF
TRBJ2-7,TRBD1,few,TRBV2,TGTGCCAGCAGCCTGACAGGGGGCCACAACGAGCAGTACTTC,CASSLTGGHNEQYF
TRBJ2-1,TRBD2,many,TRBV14,TGTGCCAGCAGCCAGACGCGGGGGAATGAGCAGTTCTTC,CASSQTRGNEQFF